This TCR beta chain was retrieved from a study of T cell repertoires in cytomegalovirus infection (dated by TCRdb to the late 2010s). About the investigation overall: The peptide stimulations were aimed at well-studied HLA-B-restricted epitopes as well as recently identified HLA-C-restricted CMV epitopes, whose presentation resists viral immunomodulation. Because public TCR beta signatures pointed to carriage of CMV infection together with the matching HLA type, the HLA type of each donor mattered for the analysis.

Sequencing took place on an Illumina HiSeq 1500. TCRdb reran the public reads through fastp at Q25 and MiXCR, keeping productive beta chains. Each entry is one CDR3 protein sequence, shown with its most common DNA and genes. The sample has around 770,000 distinct CDR3 sequences on record, roughly 29% of them singletons. The ten largest clones add up to around 13% of the sample. The sample's treatment or condition label, decoded: in vitro stimulation with specific CMV peptide epitopes to enrich CMV-specific T cells. The CDR3 runs 13 residues from the cysteine to the phenylalanine. The read is trimmed to its CDR3 DNA, 39 bases read in frame from base 1. As encoded in the germline V gene, CDR1 is SGHVS while CDR2 is FNYEAQ. The trim is 5 bases for V and 6 bases for J, with a gap of 13 bases between the germline ends. In regard to this clonotype: Its binding antigen is unknown. No base qualities exist here, and no much larger clone lies one base off it.

Study-level results and caveats: The ex vivo response was dominated by HLA-C-restricted CMV-specific TCR beta clonotypes, which also provided the single most frequent clonotype in two of eight donors. In both this cohort and an independent roughly 350-donor cohort, the cumulative frequency of public TCR beta family members distinguished carriers of CMV infection plus the relevant HLA type.

Here the chain combines TRBV7-6 and TRBJ1-1; D gene: possibly TRBD1, on 6 matching bases. The receptor was isolated from a human donor in good health (CMV status not recorded). Some clones in this sample may be carry-over from other donors' samples. Sequenced here: cultured CD8+ T cells from PBMCs, sampled from culture after CMV antigen stimulation. The DNA sequence is given as TGTGCCAGCAGCGAAAGGGGGGGGGCTGAAGCTTTCTTT. It is translated as CASSERGGAEAFF.